The 22 T cell receptor beta chains presented below share a single source sample, sequenced in a study of CD8+ T cells in alopecia areata. Following extraction, RNA underwent reverse transcription to cDNA, which served as the sequencing template. The protocol was immunoSEQ multiplex PCR, while the TCRdb copy is restricted to in-frame clones and leaves out a portion. The table includes about 250,000 clones, about 62% detected once. Treatment described: oral pan-JAK inhibitor, 5-10 mg twice daily. This material consisted of CD4+ T cells sorted from blood, taken at roughly week 52, from a patient treated with tofacitinib. The source is a human donor with alopecia areata.

CDR3 amino acids: CASQPSGGSTDTQYF. The CDR3 region has the DNA TGTGCCAGCCAACCTAGCGGGGGTAGCACAGATACGCAGTATTTT. The gene calls are TRBV2 and TRBJ2-3, with TRBD2 identical over 10 bases. The germline V gene encodes CDR1 SNHLY and CDR2 FYNNEI. The CDR3 is 15 residues long. V gave up 8 bases and J gave up 0 bases; unmatched junction bases: 5.

In this sample, this clone turned up once. This chain links TRBV7-9 with TRBJ2-1; the D gene could be TRBD1 or TRBD2 (6 bases each). Between the trimmed V and J ends, which lost 7 bases and 0 bases, there was a span of 19 bases. Germline V gives CDR1 SEHNR, CDR2 FQNEAQ (reference sequence). The CDR3 is 17 amino acids. The CDR3: CASTSIGGRASYNEQFF. The CDR3 region has the DNA TGTGCCAGCACCTCCATCGGGGGCAGGGCCTCCTACAATGAGCAGTTCTTC.

This clone was seen a handful of times. The chain combines TRBV2 with TRBJ1-2; D is unresolved. V shed 3 bases and J shed 4 bases, with 6 bases lying between them. Per germline, CDR1 SNHLY and CDR2 FYNNEI. The CDR3 totals 12 residues. CDR3 protein: CASSDESYGYTF. The CDR3 DNA is TGTGCCAGCAGTGATGAATCCTATGGCTACACCTTC.

This chain uses TRBV30 with TRBJ2-1; D remains unclear. The V gene lost 1 base and the J gene lost 9 bases, with 4 bases spanning the gap. Germline V gene lookup returns CDR1 GTSNPN and CDR2 SVGIG (reference sequence). The CDR3 length is 10 residues. The CDR3 DNA reads TGTGCCTGGAGTGGCGTTGAGCAGTTCTTC. Its protein is CAWSGVEQFF.

The chain is built from TRBV7-8 and TRBJ2-5, with 8 bases identical to TRBD1. V trimming: 4 bases; J trimming: 3 bases; junction bases outside the gene matches: 4. CDR3 size: 14 residues. CDR1 is SGHVS, CDR2 FQNEAQ, per germline. The DNA for the CDR3 is TGTGCCAGCAGCTCCAGGGGGCGAGAAGAGACCCAGTACTTC. Translation gives CASSSRGREETQYF.

The chain combines TRBV6-5 with TRBJ1-2, with TRBD1 matching over 10 bases. Germline CDR1 MNHEY, CDR2 SVGAGI. The CDR3 loop spans 14 amino acids. V gave up 6 bases and J gave up 4 bases; unmatched junction bases: 5. For the CDR3, the DNA is TGTGCCAGCAGCAGGGGACAGGGGACCTATGGCTACACCTTC. Encoded protein: CASSRGQGTYGYTF.

The chain recombines TRBV7-2 with TRBJ2-2, with a possible D match to TRBD1 (5 bases). The CDR3 runs to 15 residues. V was pared by 5 bases and J by 7 bases, with 17 bases between. Germline V CDR1 and CDR2: SGHTA, FQGNSA. The CDR3 region is CASSAHRHQYGELFF. CDR3 bases: TGTGCCAGCAGCGCCCACAGGCATCAATACGGGGAGCTGTTTTTT.

V and J are TRBV7-9 and TRBJ2-7; 9 bases match TRBD2. V lost 5 bases, J lost 5 bases, and 10 bases stayed unmatched. CDR1 and CDR2 from the germline V gene are SEHNR and FQNEAQ (reference sequence). The CDR3 is made up of 15 amino acids. Here the CDR3 DNA reads TGTGCCAGCAGCCCCCCGGGACTAGCTTACCACGAGCAGTACTTC. Protein: CASSPPGLAYHEQYF.

This rearrangement joins TRBV29-1 to TRBJ2-1; 10 bases fit TRBD2. In germline, CDR1 is SQVTM, CDR2 ANQGSEA. This CDR3 comprises 14 residues. V was clipped by 6 bases and J by 6 bases; unmatched bases: 8. CDR3 bases: TGCAGCGTGGCCTTTAGCGGGGGGCGCAATGAGCAGTTCTTC. Amino acids: CSVAFSGGRNEQFF.

This CDR3 reads CASSVALQETQYF. The DNA for the CDR3 is TGTGCCAGCAGCGTAGCACTCCAAGAGACCCAGTACTTC. This sequence joins TRBV9 and TRBJ2-5; D ambiguous. Germline-derived CDR1 and CDR2 are SGDLS and YYNGEE. V lost 0 bases to trimming and J lost 1 base, with 4 bases between them. CDR3 size: 13 residues.

Here the CDR3 reads CAWSVGLLNTGELFF. CDR3 DNA: TGTGCCTGGAGTGTAGGACTGTTGAACACCGGGGAGCTGTTTTTT. J is TRBJ2-2 and V is TRBV30; D is perhaps TRBD2 (5 bases). Germline CDR1 and CDR2: GTSNPN and SVGIG (reference sequence). CDR3 size: 15 residues. Trimming stripped 0 bases from V and 1 base from J, with 9 bases between.

The V and J genes are TRBV15 and TRBJ2-2, with D unclear. This CDR3 is built from 14 residues. Looked up from germline, CDR1 is LNHNV and CDR2 is YYDKDF (reference sequence). V lost 1 base, J lost 5 bases, and 8 bases lay in between. DNA for the CDR3: TGTGCCACCAGCAGAGGAACTGGTACCGGGGAGCTGTTTTTT. The encoded protein is CATSRGTGTGELFF.

The gene calls are TRBV6-1 and TRBJ2-1; no definite D call. Trimming cost V 1 base and J 0 bases, with 7 bases left between them. Germline V gives CDR1 MNHNS, CDR2 SASEGT. This CDR3 comprises 15 residues. CDR3: CASSEDRSSYNEQFF. The CDR3 nucleotides read TGTGCCAGCAGTGAAGACCGGAGCTCCTACAATGAGCAGTTCTTC.

This sequence joins TRBV10-3 and TRBJ2-3, with D unclear. This CDR3 has 13 residues. The V gene's germline CDR1 is ENHRY and CDR2 SYGVKD. Trimming removed 2 bases from V and 6 bases from J, with 9 bases in between. In nucleotides, the CDR3 is TGTGCCATCAGTGAGCCCGCTTCGGATACGCAGTATTTT. Translated, it gives CAISEPASDTQYF.

This clone was found a few times. The chain uses TRBV4-1 and TRBJ2-5, with 9 bases fitting TRBD2. CDR3 length: 15 residues. The germline gives CDR1 MGHRA, CDR2 YSYEKL. J was trimmed by 3 bases and V by 4 bases; bases with no gene match: 6. CDR3 coding DNA: TGCGCCAGCAGCCTTTCAGGGACTAGCAAAGAGACCCAGTACTTC. Protein product: CASSLSGTSKETQYF.

This chain connects TRBV29-1 to TRBJ2-3, with TRBD1 matching over 9 bases. The CDR3 is 13 amino acids. Trimming at V came to 5 bases and at J to 4 bases, leaving 4 bases not matched to a gene. From germline, CDR1 is SQVTM and CDR2 ANQGSEA. The CDR3 sequence: CSVLGQGSDTQYF. In DNA form, the CDR3 reads TGCAGCGTTCTGGGACAGGGTTCAGATACGCAGTATTTT.

This clone came up a few times. The CDR3 DNA sequence: TGCGCCAGCAGCTTGGACAGGGTCCGGGGCACTGAAGCTTTCTTT. Its protein is CASSLDRVRGTEAFF. The chain recombines TRBV5-1 with TRBJ1-1, with D possibly being TRBD1 (6 bases). This CDR3 has 15 amino acids. CDR1 and CDR2 (germline): SGHRS, YFSETQ. V lost 0 bases to trimming and J lost 4 bases, with 13 bases between them.

The V gene is TRBV29-1, the J gene TRBJ2-7, with TRBD2 matching 10 bases. V lost 4 bases to trimming and J lost 3 bases; unmatched junction nucleotides: 3. Per germline, CDR1 SQVTM and CDR2 ANQGSEA. The CDR3 is 13 amino acids. The CDR3 sequence is CSVVPSGSYEQYF. The CDR3 bases are TGCAGCGTTGTTCCTAGCGGGAGCTACGAGCAGTACTTC.

The chain has TRBV30 and TRBJ1-6; unclear D gene. The CDR3 loop spans 12 amino acids. Per germline, CDR1 GTSNPN and CDR2 SVGIG (reference sequence). V lost 4 bases and J 6 bases, leaving 7 bases between the germline ends. CDR3 in amino acids: CAWIPPNSPLHF. CDR3 DNA: TGTGCCTGGATACCCCCTAATTCACCCCTCCACTTT.

This clone was seen a few times. This chain connects TRBV4-1 to TRBJ1-2, with D unresolved. Trimming pared 3 bases from V and 4 bases from J, leaving 6 bases between. This CDR3 region has 12 residues. CDR1 and CDR2 (germline): MGHRA, YSYEKL. The CDR3 coding sequence is TGCGCCAGCAGCCAGAACAGCTATGGCTACACCTTC. It encodes CASSQNSYGYTF.

The V gene is TRBV30, the J gene TRBJ1-2; no firm D call. V was pared by 0 bases and J by 6 bases, with 5 bases between. The germline gives CDR1 GTSNPN, CDR2 SVGIG (reference sequence). The CDR3 totals 11 residues. This chain's CDR3 is CAWSVRDGYTF. The CDR3 nucleotides read TGTGCCTGGAGTGTAAGGGATGGCTACACCTTC.

This clone appeared a single time. The chain is built from TRBV27 and TRBJ1-1, with 7 bases aligning to TRBD1. The germline gives CDR1 MNHEY, CDR2 SMNVEV (reference sequence). The V and J ends lost 7 bases and 4 bases, in that order; junction bases with no gene match: 12. There are 15 residues in the CDR3. In nucleotides, the CDR3 is TGTGCCAGCACCTCAGGCACCGCAGGGGGCACTGAAGCTTTCTTT. This codes for CASTSGTAGGTEAFF.